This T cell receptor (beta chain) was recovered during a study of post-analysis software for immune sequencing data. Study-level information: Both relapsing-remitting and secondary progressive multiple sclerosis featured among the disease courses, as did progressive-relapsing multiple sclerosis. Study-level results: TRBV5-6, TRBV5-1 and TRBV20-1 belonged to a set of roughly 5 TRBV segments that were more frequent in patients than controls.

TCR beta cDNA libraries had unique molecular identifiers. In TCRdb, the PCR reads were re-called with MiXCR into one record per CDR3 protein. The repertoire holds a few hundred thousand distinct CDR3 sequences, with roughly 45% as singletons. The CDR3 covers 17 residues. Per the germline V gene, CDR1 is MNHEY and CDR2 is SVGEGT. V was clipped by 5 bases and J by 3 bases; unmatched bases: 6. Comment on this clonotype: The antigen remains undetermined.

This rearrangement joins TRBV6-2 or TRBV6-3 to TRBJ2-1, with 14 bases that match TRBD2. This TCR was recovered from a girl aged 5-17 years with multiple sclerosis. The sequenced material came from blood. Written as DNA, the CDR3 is TGTGCCAGCAGTCTATGGGGGACTAGCGGGAGCTACAATGAGCAGTTCTTC. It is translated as CASSLWGTSGSYNEQFF.